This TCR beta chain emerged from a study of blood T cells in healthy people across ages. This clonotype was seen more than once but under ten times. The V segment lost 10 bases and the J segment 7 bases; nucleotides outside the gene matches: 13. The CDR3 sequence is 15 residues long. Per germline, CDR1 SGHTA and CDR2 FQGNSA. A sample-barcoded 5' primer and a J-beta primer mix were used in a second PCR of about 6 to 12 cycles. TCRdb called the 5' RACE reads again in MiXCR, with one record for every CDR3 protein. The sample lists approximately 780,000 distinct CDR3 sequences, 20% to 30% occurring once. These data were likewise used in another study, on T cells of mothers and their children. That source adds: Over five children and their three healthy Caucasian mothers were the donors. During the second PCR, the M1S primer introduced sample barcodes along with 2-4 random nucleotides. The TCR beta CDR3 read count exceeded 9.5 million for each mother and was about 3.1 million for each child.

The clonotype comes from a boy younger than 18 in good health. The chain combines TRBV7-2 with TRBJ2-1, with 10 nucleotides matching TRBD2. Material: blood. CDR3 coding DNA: TGTGCCACCAGAGAAATAGCGGGGGGAGGGAATGAGCAGTTCTTC. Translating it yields CATREIAGGGNEQFF.